This T cell receptor (beta chain) was retrieved from a study of molecular identifiers for immune sequencing clone quantification. This CDR3 is built from 16 residues. V was clipped by 6 bases and J by 4 bases, with 18 bases between them. The germline CDR1 and CDR2 sequences are MDHEN and SYDVKM. TCRdb analysed the PCR reads with MiXCR anew, one entry per CDR3 protein. This table has more than 550,000 distinct CDR3 sequences, about 25% appearing once. This clonotype has a count of ten or more. This chain links TRBV28 with TRBJ2-2; D perhaps matches TRBD1 (6 bases). The source material was naive CD8+ T cells from blood, with Jurkat cell RNA spiked in. Noted subset: FACS-sorted CD8+CD4-CCR7+CD45RA+ naive T cells. This TCR was sampled from a human donor in good health. Some libraries in this study had Jurkat cell RNA spiked in. CDR3 amino acids: CASRSAIRGGTGELFF. CDR3 sequence (DNA): TGTGCCAGCAGGTCCGCCATCAGAGGGGGCACCGGGGAGCTGTTTTTT.